This entry lists 2 T cell receptor beta chains sequenced from one sample in a study of T cells in tumors after PD-1 blockade. The repertoire was sequenced with immunoSEQ multiplex PCR; TCRdb's copy has only in-frame clones and lacks some. Of some 43,000 clones listed, roughly 80% are singletons. The sequences come from PBMCs, collected before anti-PD-1 treatment. Receptor source: a human donor with basal cell carcinoma.

This chain joins TRBV28 and TRBJ1-1; no definite D call. The V gene's germline CDR1 is MDHEN and CDR2 SYDVKM. The V end was cut by 11 bases, the J end by 1 base, with 17 bases between. The CDR3 loop spans 14 amino acids. The CDR3 protein is CASKGGQKNTEAFF. The CDR3 DNA is TGTGCCTCAAAGGGCGGGCAGAAGAACACTGAAGCTTTCTTT. Full variable domain (rest looked up from reference TRBV28 and TRBJ1-1): DVKVTQSSRYLVKRTGEKVFLECVQDMDHENMFWYRQDPGLGLRLIYFSYDVKMKEKGDIPEGYSVSREKKERFSLILESASTNQTSMYLCASKGGQKNTEAFFGQGTRLTVV.

The V call is TRBV18, the J call TRBJ2-1; 7 bases are a match to TRBD1. Germline CDR1 reads KGHSH; CDR2 reads LQKENI. This CDR3 spans 17 amino acids. The trim removed 1 base at V and 0 bases at J, leaving 6 bases unmatched. CDR3 in DNA: TGTGCCAGCTCACCACGGTCGGGACAGATCTCCTACAATGAGCAGTTCTTC. Translation: CASSPRSGQISYNEQFF.